The sequence of this TCR beta chain was determined in a study of blood T cell repertoires in COVID-19. Study background: From the United States, Italy and Spain came samples of acute and convalescent COVID-19. In each case, the material was cDNA or gDNA derived from T cells, B-cell-depleted T cells, or PBMCs.

Authors' analysis steps: The authors estimated nucleated cell counts from reference gene primer amplification. The data were produced by immunoSEQ multiplex PCR, yet TCRdb's version contains in-frame clones alone and is incomplete. V and J calls and clone size are as listed in that table; D and trimming were resolved from the DNA. This table has 100,000 to 150,000 clones, 80% to 85% appearing once. This clone was detected only once. The V end was cut by 0 bases, the J end by 7 bases, with 7 bases between. The CDR3 has 13 residues. Germline CDR1 is MNHEY and CDR2 is SVGAGI. Sequencing used peripheral blood. This TCR derives from a woman aged 55-69 years with active or convalescent COVID-19. The chain carries TRBV6-5 and TRBJ1-5, with D uncertain. The CDR3 reads CASSYSFRQPQHF. CDR3 sequence (DNA): TGTGCCAGCAGTTACTCATTCCGGCAGCCCCAGCATTTT.